The 9 T cell receptor beta chains presented below share a single source sample, sequenced in a study of CXCR3-negative and CXCR3-positive naive CD8 T cells. Each TRB cDNA library was prepared by 5' RACE (with UMI labels). TCRdb reprocessed the 5' RACE reads; each CDR3 protein has one entry and no DNA is given. Recorded for this sample: 150,000 or so distinct CDR3 sequences. No antigen has been assigned to these receptors. Study results and limitations: Against CXCR3-negative naive cells, CXCR3-positive naive cells showed more hydrophobic TRB CDR3s.

Sequenced sample: naive CXCR3+ CD8+ T cells from blood. Indicated subset: CD45RO-CCR7+CD27+CD95- naive CD8+ T cells expressing CXCR3 (TNR3+). All receptors derive from a human donor in good health. Some clones in this sample may be carry-over from other donors' samples.

V is TRBV4-3 and J is TRBJ2-1; TCRdb's D gene call, TRBD2, goes unchecked for lack of DNA. Germline CDR1 LGHNA, CDR2 YSLEER. The CDR3 contains 17 residues. This chain's CDR3 is CASSQGSSGGTHNEQFF.

The chain employs TRBV12-3 or TRBV12-4 and TRBJ2-7; as DNA is missing, the TRBD2 call by TCRdb cannot be tested. The CDR3 is made up of 16 amino acids. CDR3 residues: CASSSPGGTSGYEQYF.

This sequence joins TRBV25-1 and TRBJ2-5; TCRdb calls TRBD1, which cannot be checked without DNA. This CDR3 comprises 15 residues. Germline CDR1 is MGHDK and CDR2 is SYGVNS. CDR3 loop: CASSEGGSGGETQYF.

The rearrangement joins TRBV21-1 to TRBJ1-2; the D gene TCRdb calls, TRBD1, cannot be checked with no DNA. TRBV21-1 is termed a pseudogene. The length of the CDR3 is 16 residues. CDR3 residues: CASSIRDSHTNYGYTF.

The chain recombines TRBV29-1 with TRBJ2-1. The CDR3 runs to 12 residues. Germline V CDR1 and CDR2: SQVTM, ANQGSEA. The CDR3 here is CSPLSLDNEQFF.

The chain joins TRBV27 to TRBJ2-5; TCRdb picks TRBD1, but there is no DNA to check that call. CDR3 length equals 16 residues. CDR1 is MNHEY and CDR2 is SMNVEV in the germline V gene (reference sequence). CDR3 loop: CASSPAGGTEEETQYF.

The chain has TRBV7-9 and TRBJ2-7; checking the TCRdb D call of TRBD1 is not possible without DNA. CDR3 length: 13 residues. In germline, CDR1 is SEHNR, CDR2 FQNEAQ (reference sequence). CDR3 loop: CASSEGQGHEQYF.

The V gene is TRBV6-6, the J gene TRBJ2-5; TCRdb's D call, TRBD2, is unchecked because there is no DNA. This CDR3 spans 16 amino acids. Germline loops: CDR1 MNHNY, CDR2 SVGAGI (reference sequence). The CDR3 reads CASRLAGGIWEETQYF.

The genes are TRBV20-1 and TRBJ2-1; TCRdb designates TRBD2, a call that cannot be tested without DNA. Germline CDR1 is DFQATT and CDR2 is SNEGSKA (reference sequence). CDR3 size: 17 residues. The CDR3 protein is CSARDLEGTSYPYEQFF.